A selection of T cell receptor beta chains follows, all from one sample in a study of control samples from healthy donors and cancer patients. Data came from immunoSEQ multiplex PCR; TCRdb stores just in-frame clones and leaves some out. The sample lists some 120,000 clones; around 93% were seen once. Material for sequencing was PBMCs. These receptor sequences come from a man aged 50 to 59 with head and neck cancer. CDR3s include the opening cysteine and the closing phenylalanine or tryptophan. Fields, in order: clone size, J gene, D gene, V gene, CDR3 protein, CDR3 DNA. D genes are given only for firm matches. Clone size appears in some rows only: once, few, many, or a class for an expanded clone.

once	TRBJ2-1	TRBD2	TRBV5-1	CASSPFSGSYNEQFF	TGCGCCAGCAGCCCCTTTAGCGGGTCCTACAATGAGCAGTTCTTC
.	TRBJ1-1	.	TRBV11-2	CASSLFNTEAFF	TGTGCCAGCAGCTTATTCAACACTGAAGCTTTCTTT
.	TRBJ1-3	.	TRBV12-3/TRBV12-4	CASTIGGNTIYF	TGTGCCAGCACCATCGGGGGAAACACCATATATTTT
.	TRBJ1-4	.	TRBV28	CASGRFEKLFF	TGTGCCAGCGGGCGATTTGAAAAACTGTTTTTT
.	TRBJ1-2	.	TRBV28	CASSLRRGTNYGYTF	TGTGCCAGCAGTTTAAGGCGGGGTACTAACTATGGCTACACCTTC
once	TRBJ2-7	.	TRBV5-1	CASSSTYGTRGMEQYF	TGCGCCAGCAGCTCCACTTACGGGACCCGGGGGATGGAGCAGTACTTC
.	TRBJ1-4	TRBD1	TRBV19	CASSEPGQTNEKLFF	TGTGCCAGTAGTGAGCCGGGACAGACTAATGAAAAACTGTTTTTT
.	TRBJ1-2	.	TRBV7-2	CASSLDREERYTF	TGTGCCAGCAGCTTAGACAGGGAAGAGCGCTACACCTTC
few	TRBJ1-5	TRBD1	TRBV6-6	CASTLQGSGNQPQHF	TGTGCCAGCACCCTACAGGGGTCGGGCAATCAGCCCCAGCATTTT
.	TRBJ2-6	.	TRBV4-3	CASSPDRGPGANVLTF	TGCGCCAGCAGCCCAGATCGGGGGCCGGGGGCCAACGTCCTGACTTTC
.	TRBJ1-4	TRBD1	TRBV15	CATSADRDSGNEKLFF	TGTGCCACCAGCGCCGACAGGGACTCTGGAAATGAAAAACTGTTTTTT
.	TRBJ2-5	.	TRBV3-1/TRBV3-2	CASSQFGAPEETQYF	TGTGCCAGCAGCCAATTCGGGGCCCCTGAAGAGACCCAGTACTTC
.	TRBJ2-7	.	TRBV9	CASSVGVFGYEQYF	TGTGCCAGCAGCGTAGGGGTATTCGGGTACGAGCAGTACTTC
.	TRBJ1-5	TRBD1	TRBV19	CASSLPQGAGSNQPQHF	TGTGCCAGTAGTCTCCCCCAGGGGGCAGGTAGCAATCAGCCCCAGCATTTT
.	TRBJ2-2	.	TRBV4-3	CASSQGRGWRELFF	TGCGCCAGCAGCCAAGGTCGGGGGTGGCGGGAGCTGTTTTTT
.	TRBJ2-3	.	TRBV11-3	CASSLGRMTDTQYF	TGTGCCAGCAGCTTAGGTAGGATGACAGATACGCAGTATTTT
.	TRBJ1-1	.	TRBV7-2	CASREQGRMNTEAFF	TGTGCCAGCCGAGAACAGGGTAGGATGAACACTGAAGCTTTCTTT
.	TRBJ1-1	.	TRBV7-2	CASRLVMNTEAFF	TGTGCCAGCCGCTTGGTTATGAACACTGAAGCTTTCTTT
.	TRBJ2-5	.	TRBV25-1	CASSAGYQETQYF	TGTGCCAGCAGTGCAGGGTACCAAGAGACCCAGTACTTC
.	TRBJ1-5	TRBD1	TRBV7-8	CASSLAGTGLSNQPQHF	TGTGCCAGCAGCTTAGCCGGGACAGGACTTAGCAATCAGCCCCAGCATTTT
once	TRBJ1-3	.	TRBV3-1/TRBV3-2	CASSQRGSGGNTIYF	TGTGCCAGCAGCCAAAGGGGGTCGGGCGGAAACACCATATATTTT
once	TRBJ2-5	TRBD1	TRBV5-5	CASSLGGTGETQYF	TGTGCCAGCAGCTTGGGGGGGACAGGGGAGACCCAGTACTTC
.	TRBJ1-1	.	TRBV3-1/TRBV3-2	CASSQEGGARGTEAFF	TGTGCCAGCAGCCAAGAGGGGGGGGCAAGAGGTACTGAAGCTTTCTTT
.	TRBJ2-6	.	TRBV11-2	CASSLERLNSGANVLTF	TGTGCCAGCAGCTTAGAGCGGTTAAACTCTGGGGCCAACGTCCTGACTTTC
.	TRBJ2-7	.	TRBV7-2	CASSLRPDTSSYEQYF	TGTGCCAGCAGCTTAAGACCCGACACGAGCTCCTACGAGCAGTACTTC
.	TRBJ2-5	TRBD2	TRBV5-1	CASSLGLAGGQETQYF	TGCGCCAGCAGCTTGGGACTAGCGGGGGGCCAAGAGACCCAGTACTTC
.	TRBJ1-6	.	TRBV12-3/TRBV12-4	CASSLSRNSPLHF	TGTGCCAGCAGCTTGTCCCGGAATTCACCCCTCCACTTT
.	TRBJ2-7	TRBD1	TRBV6-6	CASRTSGQSYEQYF	TGTGCCAGCAGAACCTCGGGACAGTCCTACGAGCAGTACTTC